One and the same sample provided the 27 T cell receptor beta chains below, sequenced in a study of cytomegalovirus exposure and HLA in healthy donors. This PCR relied on a set of 60 Vbeta primers and 13 Jbeta primers. Assay: immunoSEQ multiplex PCR; the TCRdb copy retains only in-frame clones and omits some. The profile shows under 250,000 clones, roughly 80% of them singletons. The sequenced material came from PBMCs. The source is a male donor in good health and CMV-seronegative.

V gene TRBV2 combines with J gene TRBJ2-7, with 7 bases lining up with TRBD1. The trim removed 4 bases at V and 2 bases at J, leaving 5 bases unmatched. This CDR3 region has 14 residues. The V gene's germline CDR1 is SNHLY and CDR2 FYNNEI. The CDR3 nucleotides read TGTGCCAGCAGTGTCAAGACAGGGACCTACGAGCAGTACTTC. The encoded protein is CASSVKTGTYEQYF. Drawing the rest from reference TRBV2 and TRBJ2-7, the complete variable domain is EPEVTQTPSHQVTQMGQEVILRCVPISNHLYFYWYRQILGQKVEFLVSFYNNEISEKSEIFDDQFSVERPDGSNFTLKIRSTKLEDSAMYFCASSVKTGTYEQYFGPGTRLTVT.

The rearrangement joins TRBV5-1 to TRBJ2-5; TRBD1 is a possible D gene (6 bases). The DNA end is a closer match to TRBJ2-7, so the J assignment may be wrong. This CDR3 spans 13 amino acids. Germline V gives CDR1 SGHRS, CDR2 YFSETQ. The CDR3 coding sequence is TGCGCCAGCAGCTGGGACAACCCCTACGAGCAGTACTTC. This translates into CASSWDNPYEQYF.

The chain has TRBV18 and TRBJ1-5, with D perhaps TRBD1 (6 bases). V shed 2 bases and J shed 1 base, with 15 bases lying between them. Germline V gene data show CDR1 as KGHSH and CDR2 as LQKENI. The CDR3 contains 17 residues. In DNA, the CDR3 is TGTGCCAGCTCACCATCGCCATGGGGGCCAAGCAATCAGCCCCAGCATTTT. Amino acids: CASSPSPWGPSNQPQHF.

This chain joins TRBV2 and TRBJ1-6; TRBD1 might be the D (6 bases). Germline CDR1 SNHLY, CDR2 FYNNEI. The V end lost 3 bases, the J end lost 6 bases, and 18 bases lay between the germline ends. The CDR3 is 17 residues long. The CDR3 DNA sequence: TGTGCCAGCAGTGAGGTGGTGGTAGGGGGATTTAATTCACCCCTCCACTTT. It codes for CASSEVVVGGFNSPLHF.

The V call is TRBV9, the J call TRBJ2-3, with a weak D call TRBD2 (6 bases). The CDR3 covers 18 residues. CDR1 is SGDLS and CDR2 is YYNGEE in the germline V gene. The ends were cut back, 0 bases at V and 2 bases at J, with 19 bases in the middle. CDR3 in amino acids: CASSVVTGEGIYTDTQYF. As DNA, the CDR3 is TGTGCCAGCAGCGTAGTGACGGGAGAGGGCATCTACACAGATACGCAGTATTTT.

The rearrangement uses TRBV10-1 and TRBJ2-1; maybe TRBD1 (5 bases). The CDR3 loop spans 16 amino acids. Germline CDR1 is WNHNN and CDR2 is SYGVQD (reference sequence). V shed 3 bases and J shed 2 bases, with 14 bases lying between them. CDR3 DNA: TGCGCCAGCAGTGACCCTGACAGTGGAACCTACAATGAGCAGTTCTTC. This translates into CASSDPDSGTYNEQFF.

The chain employs TRBV11-2 and TRBJ1-5; D gene unclear. Germline V gene lookup returns CDR1 SGHAT and CDR2 FQNNGV. Trimming left V 1 base short and J 7 bases short, with 14 bases between. The CDR3 is 15 residues long. The CDR3 DNA reads as TGTGCCAGCAGCTTAGGAAGCGGGTCTGGCCAGCCCCAGCATTTT. Its translation: CASSLGSGSGQPQHF.

This chain joins TRBV6-1 and TRBJ1-6; 9 bases map to TRBD1. V shed 5 bases, J shed 6 bases, and the junction held 5 bases outside the gene matches. The CDR3 contains 15 residues. From germline, CDR1 is MNHNS and CDR2 SASEGT. The CDR3 loop is CASSLQGASNSPLHF. For the CDR3, the DNA is TGTGCCAGCAGTCTACAGGGGGCAAGTAATTCACCCCTCCACTTT.

As regards this clone: This sample also contains other DNA sequences that code for the same CDR3. This rearrangement joins TRBV25-1 to TRBJ1-1; possible D gene TRBD1, 5 bases. The germline CDR1 and CDR2 sequences are MGHDK and SYGVNS. This CDR3 comprises 15 residues. The V end was cut by 5 bases, the J end by 10 bases, with 23 bases between. The CDR3 bases are TGTGCCAGCAGTCAGGATACAGGTGGGGCGCCTGGAGCTTTCTTT. This encodes CASSQDTGGAPGAFF. The full variable domain, rest sourced from reference TRBV25-1 and TRBJ1-1, is EADIYQTPRYLVIGTGKKITLECSQTMGHDKMYWYQQDPGMELHLIHYSYGVNSTEKGDLSSESTVSRIRTEHFPLTLESARPSHTSQYLCASSQDTGGAPGAFFGQGTRLTVV.

As DNA, the CDR3 is TGTGCCAGCAGTGAACAAGCCACGGGATTAATGAACACTGAAGCTTTCTTT. Amino acid sequence: CASSEQATGLMNTEAFF. The chain uses TRBV27 and TRBJ1-1; D remains unclear. With 5 bases removed from V and 0 bases from J, the gap between germline ends came to 19 bases. This CDR3 has 17 amino acids. In germline, CDR1 is MNHEY, CDR2 SMNVEV (reference sequence).

The J gene is TRBJ2-3, the V gene TRBV7-8; possible D gene TRBD2, 5 bases. Germline V CDR1 and CDR2: SGHVS, FQNEAQ. The germline V and J ends were trimmed by 3 bases and 0 bases, with 13 bases remaining between them. The CDR3 sequence is 16 residues long. The CDR3, as DNA: TGTGCCAGCAGCTTTTTTGTTAGCGCGAGCACAGATACGCAGTATTTT. Its protein is CASSFFVSASTDTQYF.

J is TRBJ2-7 and V is TRBV10-3; tentative D call: TRBD2 (6 bases). Germline-derived CDR1 and CDR2 are ENHRY and SYGVKD. V was shortened by 10 bases and J by 0 bases, with 16 bases between the two germline ends. The CDR3 contains 14 residues. CDR3 DNA: TGTGCCACAAGGGAGCGGGCCAGCTCCTACGAGCAGTACTTC. This encodes CATRERASSYEQYF.

The CDR3 sequence: CASSITGVDEKLFF. CDR3 in DNA: TGTGCCAGTAGTATCACAGGGGTGGATGAAAAACTGTTTTTT. The genes are TRBV19 and TRBJ1-4, with 7 positions matching TRBD1. This CDR3 comprises 14 residues. Germline CDR1 reads LNHDA; CDR2 reads SQIVND (reference sequence). J gave up 6 bases and V 3 bases, and 4 bases lay outside the gene matches.

The chain uses TRBV5-1 and TRBJ1-1, with D possibly being TRBD1 (5 bases). Per the germline V gene, CDR1 is SGHRS and CDR2 is YFSETQ. V was clipped by 6 bases and J by 5 bases, with 17 bases between them. The CDR3 loop spans 14 amino acids. CDR3 DNA sequence: TGCGCCAGCAAGGGACTCCAAAGGGAAACTGAAGCTTTCTTT. Its translation: CASKGLQRETEAFF.

The genes are TRBV5-1 and TRBJ2-1; D possibly corresponds to TRBD1 (6 bases). CDR1 SGHRS and CDR2 YFSETQ come from the germline V gene. The CDR3 runs to 14 residues. Trimming shortened V by 0 bases and J by 4 bases, and 8 bases separated the two germline ends. CDR3 residues: CASSLGTEYNEQFF. In nucleotides, the CDR3 is TGCGCCAGCAGCTTGGGGACAGAGTACAATGAGCAGTTCTTC.

The chain joins TRBV5-6 to TRBJ2-7; D may be TRBD2 (5 bases). Germline assignment: CDR1 SGHDT and CDR2 YYEEEE. Between the trimmed V and J ends, which lost 0 bases and 5 bases, there was a span of 18 bases. This CDR3 is built from 16 residues. The CDR3 DNA follows: TGTGCCAGCAGCTTGGGTGTGGGGTGGGGAGACCACGAGCAGTACTTC. It translates to CASSLGVGWGDHEQYF. The complete variable domain, with remaining parts taken from reference TRBV5-6 and TRBJ2-7, reads DAGVTQSPTHLIKTRGQQVTLRCSPKSGHDTVSWYQQALGQGPQFIFQYYEEEERQRGNFPDRFSGHQFPNYSSELNVNALLLGDSALYLCASSLGVGWGDHEQYFGPGTRLTVT.

The V gene is TRBV25-1, the J gene TRBJ1-1, with D uncertain. The CDR3 sequence is 14 residues long. Trimming removed 1 base at V and 1 base at J, with 7 bases between. The germline CDR1 and CDR2 sequences are MGHDK and SYGVNS. CDR3 sequence reads: CASSESAGNTEAFF. CDR3 in DNA: TGTGCCAGCAGTGAATCAGCAGGGAACACTGAAGCTTTCTTT.

The chain recombines TRBV6-5 with TRBJ1-1; 10 bases agree with TRBD1. The CDR3 runs 15 residues. In germline, CDR1 is MNHEY, CDR2 SVGAGI. Trimming at V came to 6 bases and at J to 1 base, leaving 5 bases not matched to a gene. CDR3: CASRTRDRGNTEAFF. CDR3 DNA: TGTGCCAGCAGGACTCGGGACAGGGGGAACACTGAAGCTTTCTTT.

This clone has a handful of counts. The rearrangement joins TRBV19 to TRBJ1-2, with TRBD1 identical over 9 bases. The CDR3 contains 14 residues. V gave up 6 bases and J gave up 4 bases; unmatched junction bases: 6. The germline CDR1 and CDR2 sequences are LNHDA and SQIVND (reference sequence). This chain's CDR3 is CASRLDRGPYGYTF. The CDR3 nucleotides are TGTGCCAGTAGATTGGACAGGGGACCCTATGGCTACACCTTC. Full variable domain (missing parts from reference TRBV19 and TRBJ1-2): DGGITQSPKYLFRKEGQNVTLSCEQNLNHDAMYWYRQDPGQGLRLIYYSQIVNDFQKGDIAEGYSVSREKKESFPLTVTSAQKNPTAFYLCASRLDRGPYGYTFGSGTRLTVV.

CDR3: CASRPSPGQGIIYEQYF. The CDR3 DNA reads as TGTGCCAGCAGACCCTCTCCGGGACAGGGAATTATCTACGAGCAGTACTTC. The chain links TRBV27 to TRBJ2-7; TRBD1 matches 9 bases. With 6 bases clipped from V and 3 bases from J, the junction kept 15 bases outside the gene matches. Germline assignment: CDR1 MNHEY and CDR2 SMNVEV (reference sequence). There are 17 residues in the CDR3.

The chain carries TRBV18 and TRBJ2-1, with D possibly TRBD2 on 6 matching bases. V lost 3 bases and J 7 bases, leaving 19 bases between the germline ends. The length of the CDR3 is 16 residues. The germline V gene has CDR1 KGHSH and CDR2 LQKENI. The CDR3 protein is CASSPNLTGDRNEQFF. DNA of the CDR3: TGTGCCAGCTCACCCAATTTGACGGGAGATCGGAATGAGCAGTTCTTC.

This sequence joins TRBV29-1 and TRBJ1-4, with D unresolved. In germline, CDR1 is SQVTM, CDR2 ANQGSEA. The V end lost 7 bases, the J end lost 8 bases, and 14 bases lay between the germline ends. This CDR3 spans 12 amino acids. The CDR3, as DNA: TGCAGCGGGGCGTCTGGCAGGGAAAAACTGTTTTTT. This gives the protein CSGASGREKLFF.

The chain has TRBV6-5 and TRBJ2-1; unclear D gene. The CDR3 is 15 amino acids. The germline gives CDR1 MNHEY, CDR2 SVGAGI. V lost 2 bases and J 2 bases, leaving 10 bases between the germline ends. For the CDR3, the DNA is TGTGCCAGCAGTTACGCCCGCGGCCCCTACAATGAGCAGTTCTTC. Residues: CASSYARGPYNEQFF.

V is TRBV11-2 and J is TRBJ2-5, with D possibly being TRBD1 (6 bases). CDR3 length: 15 amino acids. From germline, CDR1 is SGHAT and CDR2 FQNNGV. Trimming took off 0 bases at V and 5 bases at J, with 13 bases between the two ends. This CDR3 is CASSLDRGFWETQYF. As DNA, the CDR3 is TGTGCCAGCAGCTTAGACAGGGGTTTTTGGGAGACCCAGTACTTC.

This sequence joins TRBV27 and TRBJ1-1, with a tentative D call TRBD1 (5 bases). CDR3 size: 17 residues. V lost 3 bases and J lost 1, with 18 bases in between. From germline, CDR1 is MNHEY and CDR2 SMNVEV (reference sequence). This CDR3 is CASSFGGTVLRNTEAFF. Written as DNA, the CDR3 is TGTGCCAGCAGTTTTGGGGGGACGGTTTTACGGAACACTGAAGCTTTCTTT.

With regard to this clone: Other DNA sequences in this specimen translate into the identical CDR3. The V and J genes are TRBV18 and TRBJ2-7, with unresolved D. Trimming took off 1 base at V and 4 bases at J, with 5 bases between the two ends. The CDR3 extends over 12 amino acids. The germline V gene has CDR1 KGHSH and CDR2 LQKENI. The CDR3 protein is CASSPRQYEQYF. CDR3 DNA: TGTGCCAGCTCACCACGACAATACGAGCAGTACTTC.

The J gene is TRBJ2-1, the V gene TRBV9; TRBD2 agrees at 12 bases. This CDR3 is built from 15 residues. Losses at the gene ends were 1 base for V and 9 bases for J; bases not matched to a gene: 5. CDR1 and CDR2 (germline): SGDLS, YYNGEE. DNA of the CDR3: TGTGCCAGCAGCGTATCACTAGCGGGAGGTGGTGAGCAGTTCTTC. Translating it yields CASSVSLAGGGEQFF.